The rows below give T cell receptor beta chains drawn from one sample of a study of immune evolution from preneoplasia to lung adenocarcinoma. Some clones are missing from TCRdb's copy, which holds only in-frame ones; the method was immunoSEQ multiplex PCR. The repertoire has approximately 6,900 clones, roughly 80% of them found once; the top ten carry 15% to 20%. Sequencing was performed on FFPE adjacent normal lung tissue. Receptor source: a person aged 70 to 80 with lung adenocarcinoma. CDR3s include the opening cysteine and the closing phenylalanine or tryptophan. A D gene is named only where the DNA matches it firmly. A row's size may be missing; if present it is once, few, many or a size class.

d_gene: TRBD1; j_gene: TRBJ1-2; v_gene: TRBV5-1; abundance: NA; CDR3aa: CASSQSTGNQYGYTF; CDR3nt: TGCGCCAGCAGCCAATCGACAGGGAATCAATATGGCTACACCTTC
d_gene: TRBD1; j_gene: TRBJ1-2; v_gene: TRBV6-5; abundance: NA; CDR3aa: CASSQGQNYGYTF; CDR3nt: TGTGCCAGCAGCCAGGGACAGAACTATGGCTACACCTTC
d_gene: TRBD1; j_gene: TRBJ1-1; v_gene: TRBV19; abundance: NA; CDR3aa: CASSTRTGTVNTEAFF; CDR3nt: TGTGCCAGTAGTACACGGACAGGGACTGTGAACACTGAAGCTTTCTTT
d_gene: NA; j_gene: TRBJ2-2; v_gene: TRBV27; abundance: NA; CDR3aa: CASRRGGGEGELFF; CDR3nt: TGTGCCAGCCGCAGAGGGGGGGGCGAGGGGGAGCTGTTTTTT
d_gene: TRBD1; j_gene: TRBJ2-5; v_gene: TRBV7-3; abundance: NA; CDR3aa: CASSSHRGGGETQYF; CDR3nt: TGTGCCAGCAGCTCTCACAGGGGTGGGGGAGAGACCCAGTACTTC
d_gene: TRBD1; j_gene: TRBJ1-2; v_gene: TRBV7-9; abundance: NA; CDR3aa: CASSLGTANYGYTF; CDR3nt: TGTGCCAGCAGCTTGGGGACAGCTAACTATGGCTACACCTTC
d_gene: NA; j_gene: TRBJ1-2; v_gene: TRBV10-3; abundance: NA; CDR3aa: CATRVPGQTVYGYTF; CDR3nt: TGTGCCACCAGGGTTCCGGGACAAACAGTCTATGGCTACACCTTC
d_gene: TRBD1; j_gene: TRBJ1-1; v_gene: TRBV6-5; abundance: NA; CDR3aa: CASRSGDRKAFF; CDR3nt: TGTGCCAGCAGGTCGGGGGACAGAAAGGCTTTCTTT
d_gene: NA; j_gene: TRBJ1-1; v_gene: TRBV10-3; abundance: NA; CDR3aa: CAIRGDQAMNTEAFF; CDR3nt: TGTGCCATCAGGGGGGACCAGGCCATGAACACTGAAGCTTTCTTT
d_gene: NA; j_gene: TRBJ1-6; v_gene: TRBV30; abundance: NA; CDR3aa: CAWSTPGPRSPLHF; CDR3nt: TGTGCCTGGAGTACGCCGGGCCCCAGGTCACCCCTCCACTTT
d_gene: TRBD2; j_gene: TRBJ2-7; v_gene: TRBV20-1; abundance: NA; CDR3aa: CSCLAGWEQYF; CDR3nt: TGCAGTTGCCTAGCGGGGTGGGAGCAGTACTTC
d_gene: TRBD2; j_gene: TRBJ2-3; v_gene: TRBV6-4; abundance: NA; CDR3aa: CASSEIAGGQLSTQYF; CDR3nt: TGTGCCAGCAGTGAAATAGCGGGGGGGCAGTTGAGTACGCAGTATTTT
d_gene: TRBD2; j_gene: TRBJ2-5; v_gene: TRBV12-5; abundance: NA; CDR3aa: CASGPPTSGGYPVQETQYF; CDR3nt: TGTGCTAGTGGTCCCCCTACTAGCGGGGGGTACCCCGTACAAGAGACCCAGTACTTC
d_gene: NA; j_gene: TRBJ1-4; v_gene: TRBV7-8; abundance: NA; CDR3aa: CASSHRRATNEKLFF; CDR3nt: TGTGCCAGCAGCCACAGGCGAGCAACTAATGAAAAACTGTTTTTT
d_gene: TRBD1; j_gene: TRBJ1-2; v_gene: TRBV10-3; abundance: NA; CDR3aa: CAISEDRVGWSTF; CDR3nt: TGTGCCATCAGTGAAGACAGGGTTGGTTGGTCCACCTTC
d_gene: NA; j_gene: TRBJ2-3; v_gene: TRBV19; abundance: NA; CDR3aa: CASSDASALSTDTQYF; CDR3nt: TGTGCCAGTAGTGACGCTAGCGCGCTAAGCACAGATACGCAGTATTTT
d_gene: NA; j_gene: TRBJ1-1; v_gene: TRBV6-5; abundance: few; CDR3aa: CASSSSREAFF; CDR3nt: TGTGCCAGCAGTTCCTCCCGGGAAGCTTTCTTT
d_gene: NA; j_gene: TRBJ2-1; v_gene: TRBV21-1; abundance: NA; CDR3aa: CASSKALEIHISFF; CDR3nt: TGTGCCAGCAGCAAAGCGCTGGAGATACATATCTCGTTCTTC
d_gene: TRBD1; j_gene: TRBJ1-1; v_gene: TRBV19; abundance: NA; CDR3aa: CASSQRDRMHTEAFF; CDR3nt: TGTGCCAGTAGTCAACGGGACAGAATGCACACTGAAGCTTTCTTT
d_gene: NA; j_gene: TRBJ2-3; v_gene: TRBV7-9; abundance: NA; CDR3aa: CASSSNTDTQYF; CDR3nt: TGTGCCAGCAGCTCGAACACAGATACGCAGTATTTT
d_gene: TRBD1; j_gene: TRBJ1-1; v_gene: TRBV19; abundance: NA; CDR3aa: CASSSTFRGRRAFF; CDR3nt: TGTGCCAGTAGTAGTACTTTCAGGGGGCGCCGAGCTTTCTTT
d_gene: TRBD1; j_gene: TRBJ2-3; v_gene: TRBV13; abundance: NA; CDR3aa: CASSLITTGAQDTQYF; CDR3nt: TGTGCCAGCAGCTTAATCACGACAGGGGCTCAGGATACGCAGTATTTT
d_gene: TRBD2; j_gene: TRBJ2-5; v_gene: TRBV11-3; abundance: once; CDR3aa: CASSLGPSGGPQETQYF; CDR3nt: TGTGCCAGCAGCTTAGGCCCTAGCGGGGGGCCCCAAGAGACCCAGTACTTC
d_gene: NA; j_gene: TRBJ2-7; v_gene: TRBV2; abundance: NA; CDR3aa: CASSGGGLYEQYF; CDR3nt: TGTGCCAGCAGTGGAGGGGGTCTGTACGAGCAGTACTTC
d_gene: NA; j_gene: TRBJ1-2; v_gene: TRBV19; abundance: NA; CDR3aa: CASSISRRYGYTF; CDR3nt: TGTGCCAGTAGTATAAGCAGGAGATATGGCTACACCTTC
d_gene: NA; j_gene: TRBJ2-1; v_gene: TRBV5-4; abundance: NA; CDR3aa: CASSPRTGREQFF; CDR3nt: TGTGCCAGCAGCCCTAGGACCGGGCGGGAGCAGTTCTTC
d_gene: NA; j_gene: TRBJ1-1; v_gene: TRBV11-2; abundance: NA; CDR3aa: CASSLITEAFF; CDR3nt: TGTGCCAGCAGCTTAATCACTGAAGCTTTCTTT
d_gene: TRBD1; j_gene: TRBJ1-2; v_gene: TRBV6-6; abundance: NA; CDR3aa: CASRSTQGASYGYTF; CDR3nt: TGTGCCAGCAGATCAACGCAGGGGGCCAGCTATGGCTACACCTTC
d_gene: NA; j_gene: TRBJ1-5; v_gene: TRBV7-2; abundance: NA; CDR3aa: CASSLWGLQHF; CDR3nt: TGTGCCAGCAGCTTGTGGGGACTCCAGCATTTT
d_gene: NA; j_gene: TRBJ2-3; v_gene: TRBV4-1; abundance: NA; CDR3aa: CASSQRIPRGAGGDTQYF; CDR3nt: TGCGCCAGCAGCCAACGCATACCCCGGGGGGCGGGCGGAGATACGCAGTATTTT